This TCR beta chain emerged from a study of a mutant IDH1 vaccine in newly diagnosed glioma (dated by TCRdb to about 2021). Describing the broader study: Of the roughly 31 treated patients, approximately 62% were male and around 40% were female, and the mean age was approximately 39 years. Prior to enrollment, patients had been given standard therapy consisting of radiotherapy alone, temozolomide alone, or radiochemotherapy with temozolomide, with the combination given to most patients. Peripheral blood samples were drawn at six visits, namely V03 (baseline), V05, V07, V10, V12 and V13. For exploratory analyses, longitudinal TCRB deep sequencing was carried out in 25 treated patients wherever samples were available. Findings and caveats that apply to the study as a whole: Vaccine-induced immune responses across multiple MHC alleles were detected in over 80% of patients. According to the authors, sample limitations meant that analyses of patient blood samples could not be reproduced. No apparent relationship was observed between pseudoprogression and alterations in the top peripheral T cell clonotypes detected by TCRB sequencing. Availability determined which PBMC samples were chosen for TCRB deep sequencing.

For CDR1 and CDR2, the germline V gene lists MNHEY and SVGAGI. The CDR3, from cysteine to phenylalanine, totals 15 residues. Only the CDR3 part of the read is kept: 45 bases, read in frame from the first base. V and J lose 4 bases and 5 bases, and a span of 17 bases separates them. In the paper's terms, the time point label means: baseline, week 1 (first vaccination visit). According to the study, the label for this sample's treatment or condition signals: pre-vaccination baseline after standard-of-care therapy. The donors had newly diagnosed IDH1-mutant astrocytomas of WHO grade 3 or 4 that showed loss of nuclear ATRX. The samples were drawn from NOA16, a multicentre, single-arm, open-label phase I trial in Germany that tested a mutant IDH1 peptide vaccine in humans for the first time. Visit V03 blood draws served as the baseline sample for immunogenicity testing. Genomic DNA for TCRB sequencing was extracted from EDTA blood using the DNeasy Blood and Tissue Kit.

As concerns this clone: Its antigen is unknown. Within one base of it there is no much larger clone, and no base qualities were kept.

Libraries came from the immunoSEQ multiplex PCR assay. Rearranged TCR beta chain sequences were amplified with the hsTCRB Kit following the manufacturer's protocol. An Illumina MiSeq was used to sequence the TCRB libraries. The original pipeline was this. The proprietary platform of the kit vendor was used for demultiplexing, trimming and gene mapping. What TCRdb holds here is the immuneACCESS table cut down to in-frame rearrangements. Part of the clones is not present; checked against another copy, under half of the missing clones reflect an unresolved V gene, and the others are unexplained. D and trimming were read from the DNA, whereas the V and J calls and clone size are those reported in that table. The sample records fewer than 85,000 clones, 80% to 90% of which are singletons. Clones ranked in the top ten supply roughly 2.6% of the sample.

This TCR was recovered from a man under 40 with glioma. The chain uses TRBV6-5 and TRBJ1-2; no D gene call is confident. Sequenced here: PBMCs, sampled from a glioma patient treated with radiotherapy, temozolomide or both. The CDR3 protein sequence reads: CASSSLLRQLYGYTF. The nucleotides read TGTGCCAGCAGTTCACTGTTGCGGCAGCTTTATGGCTACACCTTC.